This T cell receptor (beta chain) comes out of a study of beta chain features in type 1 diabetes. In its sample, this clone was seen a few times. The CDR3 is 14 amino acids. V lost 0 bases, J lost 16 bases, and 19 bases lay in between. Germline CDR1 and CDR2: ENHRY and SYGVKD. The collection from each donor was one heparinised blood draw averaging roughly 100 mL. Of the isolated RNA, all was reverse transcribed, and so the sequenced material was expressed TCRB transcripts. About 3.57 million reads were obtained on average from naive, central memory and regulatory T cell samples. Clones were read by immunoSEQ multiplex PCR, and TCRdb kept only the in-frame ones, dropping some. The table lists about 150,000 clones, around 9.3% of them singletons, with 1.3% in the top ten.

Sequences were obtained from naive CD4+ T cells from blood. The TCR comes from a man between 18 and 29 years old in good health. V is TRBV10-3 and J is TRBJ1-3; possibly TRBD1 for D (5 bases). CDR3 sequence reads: CAISESKNPGLTYF. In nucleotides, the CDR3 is TGTGCCATCAGTGAGTCCAAGAATCCGGGACTCACGTATTTT.